This T cell receptor (beta chain) is from a study of T-cell reconstitution after alpha-beta-depleted transplantation in children (dated by TCRdb to about 2016). In terms of the full investigation: The study quantitatively tracked T-cell immune reconstitution after TCRalphabeta/CD19-depleted allogeneic hematopoietic cell transplantation in children using TCR repertoire profiling.

The table lists this clonotype with a few counts. There is no known antigen for this receptor. Within one base of it there is no much larger clone, and no base qualities were kept. The library relied on PCR. Sequencing instrument: Illumina HiSeq 2500. TCR library preparation used molecular barcoding, with unique molecular identifiers applied to normalize quantification of the TCRbeta repertoire. In-frame beta chains were kept once TCRdb had trimmed the public reads at Q25 with fastp and called clones with MiXCR. Every distinct CDR3 protein forms one entry, paired with its most common genes and DNA. The sample table holds about 78,000 distinct CDR3 sequences, of which about 14% were seen once. The ten largest clones represent 27% of the sample. What the treatment or condition label conveys for this sample: allogeneic hematopoietic cell transplantation with graft depleted of TCRalphabeta T cells and CD19 B cells. Transplant recipients were children who received TCRalphabeta/CD19-depleted allogeneic hematopoietic cell grafts.

Study-wide conclusions, independent of this receptor: In some patients, the high TCRbeta diversity seen at day 60 was put down to recipient T cells and intrathymic progenitors that had survived conditioning. The apparently early alphabetaT-cell count recovery about two months after transplant was reportedly dependent on only several hundred rapidly expanded clones derived from non-depleted graft cells. Over subsequent months, a decline in hyperexpanded clone frequencies was noted, and after one year, T-cell counts and TCRbeta diversity were mostly ascribed to newly produced T cells.

For CDR1 and CDR2, the germline V gene lists MNHNS and SASEGT. V gives up 7 bases and J gives up 0 bases, and the segment between their germline ends measures 16 bases. Counted from cysteine to phenylalanine, this CDR3 has 16 amino acids. The entry retains the CDR3 DNA only, 48 bases that are in frame from base 1. Here the sequenced sample was PBMCs, mostly from graft donor cells, taken 180 days after TCRalphabeta/CD19-depleted stem cell transplant. The receptor was isolated from a male patient under 10 years old who had a stem cell transplant for acute lymphoblastic leukemia, so the T cells may come from the graft donor. The rearranged segments are TRBV6-1 and TRBJ2-4, with the D gene tentatively TRBD1 or TRBD2, based on 5 matching bases in each. The CDR3 amino acid sequence is: CASTGTETLAKNIQYF. The bases are TGTGCCAGCACCGGGACGGAAACTTTAGCCAAAAACATTCAGTACTTC.